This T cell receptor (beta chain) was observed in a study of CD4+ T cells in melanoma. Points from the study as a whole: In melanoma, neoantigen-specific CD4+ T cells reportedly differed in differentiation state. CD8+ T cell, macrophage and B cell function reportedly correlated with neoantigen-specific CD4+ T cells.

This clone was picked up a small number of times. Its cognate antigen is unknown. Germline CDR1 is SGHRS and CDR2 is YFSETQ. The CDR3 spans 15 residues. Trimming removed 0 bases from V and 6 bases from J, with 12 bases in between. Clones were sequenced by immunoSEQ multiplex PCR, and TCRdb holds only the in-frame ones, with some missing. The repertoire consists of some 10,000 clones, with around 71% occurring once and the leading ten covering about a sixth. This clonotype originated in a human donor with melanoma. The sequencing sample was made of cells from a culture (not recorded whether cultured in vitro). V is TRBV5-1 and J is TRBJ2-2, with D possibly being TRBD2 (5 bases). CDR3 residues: CASSLELDDSGELFF. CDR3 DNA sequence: TGCGCCAGCAGCTTGGAACTAGACGATTCCGGGGAGCTGTTTTTT.